One and the same sample provided the 15 T cell receptor beta chains below, sequenced in a study of blood T cell repertoires in COVID-19. Profiled with immunoSEQ multiplex PCR; TCRdb holds only in-frame clones, not every one. Of some 150,000 clones in the sample, 85% to 90% were seen once. The sample was peripheral blood. The receptors were gathered from a woman between 55 and 75 years old with acute or convalescent COVID-19.

The genes are TRBV18 and TRBJ1-6; maybe TRBD1 (5 bases). The CDR3 has 17 residues. CDR1 and CDR2 from the germline V gene are KGHSH and LQKENI. V was clipped by 2 bases and J by 0 bases, with 11 bases between them. In DNA form, the CDR3 reads TGTGCCAGCTCACCAAGCAATAGGGGCTCCTATAATTCACCCCTCCACTTT. Its translation is CASSPSNRGSYNSPLHF.

V usage is TRBV6-6 and J usage is TRBJ1-5; 10 bases match TRBD1. The CDR3 spans 18 residues. From germline, CDR1 is MNHNY and CDR2 SVGAGI (reference sequence). Trimming removed 5 bases from V and 0 bases from J; junction bases left unmatched: 10. The CDR3 region has the DNA TGTGCCAGCAGTCAGACGGACAGGGGGAGGTCTAGCAATCAGCCCCAGCATTTT. Its protein is CASSQTDRGRSSNQPQHF.

This clone was observed a single time. The genes are TRBV29-1 and TRBJ1-2; 8 bases are a match to TRBD1. Losses at the gene ends were 5 bases for V and 8 bases for J; bases not matched to a gene: 4. The CDR3 spans 11 residues. Germline V gene lookup returns CDR1 SQVTM and CDR2 ANQGSEA. The chain's CDR3 is CSVQGARGYTF. CDR3 bases: TGCAGCGTTCAGGGGGCTAGAGGCTACACCTTC.

V usage is TRBV7-9 and J usage is TRBJ2-5, with no clear D. Germline loops: CDR1 SEHNR, CDR2 FQNEAQ (reference sequence). The CDR3 runs to 14 residues. Trimming took off 1 base at V and 1 base at J, with 7 bases between the two ends. The CDR3 coding sequence is TGTGCCAGCAGCTTAGTTCAGGTCCAAGAGACCCAGTACTTC. Amino acid sequence: CASSLVQVQETQYF.

V usage is TRBV28 and J usage is TRBJ1-5; D is ambiguous. CDR1 is MDHEN and CDR2 is SYDVKM in the germline V gene. The germline V and J ends were trimmed by 5 bases and 7 bases, with 12 bases remaining between them. This CDR3 has 13 residues. CDR3 region: CASSRGWSQPQHF. DNA for the CDR3: TGTGCCAGCAGTAGAGGGTGGAGCCAGCCCCAGCATTTT.

The rearrangement uses TRBV12-3 or TRBV12-4 and TRBJ2-1, with no clear D. V lost 2 bases to trimming and J lost 5 bases, with 7 bases between them. The CDR3 loop spans 13 amino acids. The CDR3 sequence: CASSLNRHNEQFF. As DNA, the CDR3 is TGTGCCAGCAGTTTAAACAGACACAATGAGCAGTTCTTC.

The chain joins TRBV3-1 (or the pseudogene TRBV3-2) to TRBJ2-5, with 9 bases aligning to TRBD2. V trimming: 0 bases; J trimming: 1 base; junction bases outside the gene matches: 6. Germline V gene data show CDR1 as LGHDT and CDR2 as YNNKEL (reference sequence). The CDR3 sequence is 17 residues long. CDR3 bases: TGTGCCAGCAGCCAAGATGCGGCGGGGGGGCCCCAAGAGACCCAGTACTTC. Encoded protein: CASSQDAAGGPQETQYF.

The chain links TRBV15 to TRBJ2-2; 10 bases are shared with TRBD2. The V segment lost 3 bases and the J segment 5 bases; nucleotides outside the gene matches: 6. Germline V gene sequence: CDR1 LNHNV, CDR2 YYDKDF (reference sequence). The CDR3 contains 16 residues. CDR3 in amino acids: CATSRIAGGATGELFF. In nucleotides, the CDR3 is TGTGCCACCAGCAGGATAGCGGGGGGTGCTACCGGGGAGCTGTTTTTT.

The CDR3 reads CASSIGLGVGHLRMNTEAFF. The DNA of the CDR3 is TGTGCCAGTAGTATAGGTCTTGGAGTGGGACATCTCCGCATGAACACTGAAGCTTTCTTT. V is TRBV19 and J is TRBJ1-1, with D maybe TRBD1 (6 bases). CDR3 length: 20 amino acids. The germline CDR1 and CDR2 sequences are LNHDA and SQIVND (reference sequence). V lost 1 base to trimming and J lost 0 bases, with 24 bases between them.

This rearrangement joins TRBV7-3 to TRBJ1-1; D is possibly TRBD1 (6 bases). V lost 3 bases and J lost 4, with 12 bases in between. The CDR3 loop spans 14 amino acids. Germline-derived CDR1 and CDR2 are SGHTA and FQGTGA. CDR3 region: CASSFTTGPTEAFF. The CDR3 DNA sequence: TGTGCCAGCAGCTTCACTACAGGGCCCACTGAAGCTTTCTTT.

This chain joins TRBV24-1 and TRBJ2-5, with 8 bases that match TRBD1. The CDR3 consists of 13 residues. In germline, CDR1 is KGHDR, CDR2 SFDVKD. V was pared by 9 bases and J by 2 bases, with 4 bases of the junction left unmatched. CDR3 DNA: TGTGCCACCGGACGGACAGGGCAAGAGACCCAGTACTTC. Protein: CATGRTGQETQYF.

Regarding this clone: Other DNA sequences within the sample encode an identical CDR3. This chain uses TRBV5-1 with TRBJ2-5; 11 bases align to TRBD2. The CDR3 loop spans 16 amino acids. The germline gives CDR1 SGHRS, CDR2 YFSETQ. V lost 0 bases to trimming and J lost 1 base; unmatched junction nucleotides: 2. The CDR3 is CASSLGTSGGQETQYF. CDR3 coding DNA: TGCGCCAGCAGCTTGGGAACTAGCGGGGGCCAAGAGACCCAGTACTTC.

The rearrangement links TRBV27 to TRBJ2-3; D might be TRBD2 (6 bases). The CDR3 runs to 17 residues. The V gene lost 3 bases and the J gene lost 0 bases, with 16 bases spanning the gap. Germline V lookup: CDR1 MNHEY, CDR2 SMNVEV (reference sequence). The CDR3 DNA follows: TGTGCCAGCAGTTTCGGAGGGGCTGTTGGTAGCACAGATACGCAGTATTTT. Amino acid sequence: CASSFGGAVGSTDTQYF.

The chain employs TRBV5-1 and TRBJ2-3, with TRBD2 as a possible D gene (6 bases). There are 13 residues in the CDR3. Trimming shortened V by 3 bases and J by 5 bases, and 10 bases separated the two germline ends. From germline, CDR1 is SGHRS and CDR2 YFSETQ. Written as DNA, the CDR3 is TGCGCCAGCAGCTCCCGACTAGGAGATACGCAGTATTTT. Protein product: CASSSRLGDTQYF.

This chain connects TRBV6-2 or TRBV6-3 to TRBJ2-1; TRBD2 aligns across 7 bases. The germline V gene encodes CDR1 MNHEY and CDR2 SVGEGT. V dropped 0 bases and J dropped 1; count of bases not matched to a gene: 6. This CDR3 comprises 17 residues. This chain's CDR3 is CASSYSFRGVSYNEQFF. The CDR3 nucleotides read TGTGCCAGCAGTTACTCGTTCCGGGGGGTTTCCTACAATGAGCAGTTCTTC.